The following is a T cell receptor (beta chain) sequence with its context. The protocol was immunoSEQ multiplex PCR, while the TCRdb copy is restricted to in-frame clones and leaves out a portion. The data contain about 54,000 clones, about 91% of them seen just once; the ten biggest clones take up roughly 1.1%. This sample stems from a study of T cell changes during pregnancy in multiple sclerosis. Sequences were derived from peripheral blood, sampled after pregnancy. The receptor was derived from a female donor in good health, enrolled as a control in a pregnancy study.

Here the CDR3 DNA reads TGCGCCAGCAGCTTGGGTTTACAAAACAGGGGGAGGTCCAAAAACATTCAGTACTTC. This encodes CASSLGLQNRGRSKNIQYF. The V call is TRBV5-1, the J call TRBJ2-4, with 8 bases aligning to TRBD1. Losses at the gene ends were 0 bases for V and 2 bases for J; bases not matched to a gene: 13. The CDR3 has 19 residues. Germline loops: CDR1 SGHRS, CDR2 YFSETQ.